A selection of T cell receptor beta chains follows, all from one sample in a study of Tregs in tolerant kidney transplant recipients. Only in-frame clones appear in the TCRdb table, and some are missing; sequencing was by immunoSEQ multiplex PCR. Of under 85,000 clones in the sample, less than 90% were seen once. The sample consisted of CD4+ T cells from blood, taken before the transplant. The receptors originated from a human donor who received a combined kidney and bone marrow transplant. Each CDR3 is given with its conserved first and last residue. D genes are given only for firm matches. A row's size may be missing; if present it is once, few, many or a size class.

CDR3	DNA	D	size	V	J
CSVPGLAGAGEQYF	TGCAGCGTTCCGGGACTAGCGGGAGCGGGAGAGCAGTACTTC	TRBD2	-	TRBV29-1	TRBJ2-7
CASSLGHDYEQYF	TGTGCCAGCAGCCTGGGACACGACTACGAGCAGTACTTC	-	-	TRBV6-6	TRBJ2-7
CSALLSWEQYF	TGCAGTGCACTCCTCTCATGGGAGCAGTACTTC	-	-	TRBV20-1	TRBJ2-7
CASSQSTSRNTGELFF	TGCGCCAGCAGCCAAAGCACGAGCCGGAACACCGGGGAGCTGTTTTTT	-	-	TRBV4-3	TRBJ2-2
CATSRGDASGTDTQYF	TGTGCCACCAGCAGAGGGGACGCTAGCGGGACAGATACGCAGTATTTT	TRBD2	-	TRBV15	TRBJ2-3
CASRSPGTSGTDTQYF	TGTGCCAGCCGCTCTCCCGGGACTAGCGGCACAGATACGCAGTATTTT	TRBD2	-	TRBV28	TRBJ2-3
CASSEGGTSYHEQYF	TGTGCCAGCAGTGAAGGGGGGACTAGCTATCACGAGCAGTACTTC	TRBD2	-	TRBV6-1	TRBJ2-7
CATSRFRQTNSNQPQHF	TGTGCCACCAGCAGATTCCGACAGACAAATAGCAATCAGCCCCAGCATTTT	-	-	TRBV15	TRBJ1-5
CASSISFGGLYEQYF	TGTGCCAGTAGTATAAGTTTCGGGGGGCTTTACGAGCAGTACTTC	-	-	TRBV19	TRBJ2-7
CASSSTGLHPYEQYF	TGTGCCAGCAGTTCGACAGGTTTGCACCCCTACGAGCAGTACTTC	-	-	TRBV27	TRBJ2-7
CASSLREAGGADTQYF	TGCGCCAGCAGCTTGAGGGAAGCGGGAGGGGCAGATACGCAGTATTTT	TRBD2	-	TRBV5-1	TRBJ2-3
CASSYSGESTYEQYF	TGTGCCAGCAGTTACTCCGGGGAATCCACCTACGAGCAGTACTTC	-	-	TRBV6-5	TRBJ2-7
CASSSGANVLTF	TGTGCCAGCAGCTCCGGTGCCAACGTCCTGACTTTC	-	-	TRBV7-8	TRBJ2-6
CAWSTWDRGYEQYF	TGTGCCTGGAGTACCTGGGACAGGGGGTACGAGCAGTACTTC	TRBD1	-	TRBV30	TRBJ2-7
CASSRDDRGSEAFF	TGTGCCAGCTCACGCGATGACAGGGGGTCTGAAGCTTTCTTT	TRBD1	-	TRBV18	TRBJ1-1
CASRGAQGRDYGYTF	TGTGCCAGCAGAGGGGCGCAGGGGAGGGACTATGGCTACACCTTC	-	-	TRBV2	TRBJ1-2
CASSRAGEPYEQYF	TGTGCCAGTAGCCGAGCGGGAGAGCCCTACGAGCAGTACTTC	TRBD2	-	TRBV19	TRBJ2-7
CASSFYGRKAFF	TGTGCCAGCAGTTTTTATGGGAGGAAAGCTTTCTTT	-	-	TRBV28	TRBJ1-1
CASSEETSGSNEQFF	TGTGCCAGCAGTGAAGAGACTAGCGGATCCAATGAGCAGTTCTTC	TRBD2	-	TRBV2	TRBJ2-1
CASRLQGAVETQYF	TGTGCCAGCCGGTTACAGGGGGCGGTGGAGACCCAGTACTTC	TRBD1	-	TRBV2	TRBJ2-5
CASSFNKGTLYEQYF	TGTGCCAGCAGCTTTAATAAAGGGACACTATACGAGCAGTACTTC	-	-	TRBV7-9	TRBJ2-7
CASSQASGSQTQYF	TGTGCCAGCAGCCAAGCTAGCGGGAGTCAGACCCAGTACTTC	TRBD2	-	TRBV14	TRBJ2-5
CASSDRNLRGAGTQYF	TGTGCCAGTAGTGACCGAAATCTCAGGGGCGCAGGGACCCAGTACTTC	-	-	TRBV19	TRBJ2-5
CAWRDGQGFYEQYF	TGTGCCTGGAGAGACGGACAGGGGTTTTACGAGCAGTACTTC	TRBD1	-	TRBV30	TRBJ2-7
CASTPGLAGSYNEQFF	TGTGCCAGCACCCCAGGACTAGCGGGCTCCTACAATGAGCAGTTCTTC	TRBD2	-	TRBV27	TRBJ2-1
CASSEPQGGYEQYF	TGTGCCAGCAGTGAGCCGCAGGGAGGCTACGAGCAGTACTTC	-	-	TRBV6-1	TRBJ2-7
CASNLPGGNQPQHF	TGTGCCAGCAACCTACCCGGGGGGAATCAGCCCCAGCATTTT	-	-	TRBV2	TRBJ1-5
CASSLSGNTEAFF	TGCGCCAGCAGTCTGAGTGGGAACACTGAAGCTTTCTTT	-	-	TRBV10-2	TRBJ1-1
CASSEGQPYAFF	TGTGCCAGCAGTGAGGGCCAGCCTTACGCTTTCTTT	-	-	TRBV2	TRBJ1-1
CASSPGLQETQYF	TGTGCCAGCAGCCCGGGACTACAAGAGACCCAGTACTTC	TRBD2	-	TRBV7-9	TRBJ2-5
CASTPPPGTQYF	TGTGCCAGCACTCCACCCCCCGGTACGCAGTATTTT	-	-	TRBV7-2	TRBJ2-3
CASSLLRTSETFSYEQYF	TGTGCCAGCAGTTTATTGAGGACTAGCGAGACTTTCTCCTACGAGCAGTACTTC	TRBD2	-	TRBV28	TRBJ2-7
CASSLRGNTEAFF	TGTGCCAGCAGCTTAAGGGGTAACACTGAAGCTTTCTTT	-	-	TRBV7-9	TRBJ1-1
CASSARGSGEGTQYF	TGTGCCAGCAGCGCAAGAGGGTCAGGGGAAGGGACCCAGTACTTC	-	once	TRBV9	TRBJ2-5
CATSNTGKPTDTQYF	TGTGCCACCAGCAACACAGGGAAGCCCACAGATACGCAGTATTTT	-	-	TRBV15	TRBJ2-3